The T cell receptor beta chain described here comes from a study of post-analysis software for immune sequencing data. Study at large: Progressive-relapsing, secondary progressive and relapsing-remitting multiple sclerosis were among the disease courses included.

Tagging with unique molecular identifiers was a feature of the TCR beta cDNA libraries. T cells numbering roughly 0.95 to 10 million gave rise to roughly 0.5 million cDNA molecules. TCRdb used MiXCR to reprocess the PCR reads, holding one entry per CDR3 protein. The sample records about 180,000 distinct CDR3 sequences, approximately 30% being singletons. V lost 0 bases to trimming and J lost 4 bases; unmatched junction nucleotides: 5. Germline V gene data show CDR1 as DFQATT and CDR2 as SNEGSKA (reference sequence). This CDR3 spans 14 amino acids. General study points: Compared against controls, patients with multiple sclerosis displayed significantly lower normalized Chao1 diversity. When patients were compared with controls, 4 or 5 TRBV segments were more frequent, TRBV5-6, TRBV5-1 and TRBV20-1 among them. F measure grouped same-batch samples tightly together.

The table lists this clonotype with many counts. No antigen is known for it. The TCR sequence derives from a girl aged 10-17 years with multiple sclerosis. Sequenced: blood. The chain combines TRBV20-1 with TRBJ2-7, with 8 positions matching TRBD1. The chain's CDR3 is CSARDRQGFYEQYF. Written as DNA, the CDR3 is TGCAGTGCTAGAGATAGACAGGGGTTTTACGAGCAGTACTTC.